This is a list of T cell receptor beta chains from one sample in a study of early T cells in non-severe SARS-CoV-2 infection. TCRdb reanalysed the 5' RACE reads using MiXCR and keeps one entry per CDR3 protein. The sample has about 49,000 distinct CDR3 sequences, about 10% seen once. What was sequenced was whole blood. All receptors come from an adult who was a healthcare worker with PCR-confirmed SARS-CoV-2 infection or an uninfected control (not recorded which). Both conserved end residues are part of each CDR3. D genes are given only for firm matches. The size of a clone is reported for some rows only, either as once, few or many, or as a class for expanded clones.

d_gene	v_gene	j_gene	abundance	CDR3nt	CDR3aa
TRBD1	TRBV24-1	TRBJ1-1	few	TGTGCCACCAGTGAGACGGACAGGGACACTGAAGCTTTCTTT	CATSETDRDTEAFF
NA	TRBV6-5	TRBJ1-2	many	TGTGCCAGCAGTGGAACAGGGTTCAGCTACACCTTC	CASSGTGFSYTF
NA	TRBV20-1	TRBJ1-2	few	TGCAGTGCTAGAGTCACGGGGGGGCGCGGCTACACCTTC	CSARVTGGRGYTF
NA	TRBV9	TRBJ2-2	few	TGTGCCAGCAGCGTATCCTCAGGTACCTTGGGGGAGCTGTTTTTT	CASSVSSGTLGELFF
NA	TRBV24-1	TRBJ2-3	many	TGTGCCACCAGTGATTTGCCGCCGGGAGATACGCAGTATTTT	CATSDLPPGDTQYF
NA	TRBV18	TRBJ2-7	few	TGTGCCAGCCACCCTTTGGACAGACCCTACGAGCAGTACTTC	CASHPLDRPYEQYF
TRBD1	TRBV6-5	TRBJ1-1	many	TGTGCCAGCTATTCCGGGACAGGGGAAACTGAAGCTTTCTTT	CASYSGTGETEAFF
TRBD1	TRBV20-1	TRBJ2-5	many	TGCAGTGCTAGAGATCTCAACAGGGGTCAGACCCAGTACTTC	CSARDLNRGQTQYF
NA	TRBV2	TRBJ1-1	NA	TGTGCCAGCAGTGAGGGGAGGGTCCCTTTCTTT	CASSEGRVPFF
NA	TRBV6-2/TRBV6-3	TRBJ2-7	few	TGTGCCAGCAGTCGAGGGGGAACCTACGAGCAGTACTTC	CASSRGGTYEQYF
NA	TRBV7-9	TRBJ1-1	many	TGTGCCAGCAGCTTAGTGACAGCAAGCGCTTTCTTT	CASSLVTASAFF
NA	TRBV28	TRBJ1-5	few	TGTGCCAGCGGGGGCTCACAGGGTTTCCAGCCCCAGCATTTT	CASGGSQGFQPQHF
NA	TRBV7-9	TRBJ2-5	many	TGTGCCAGCAGCTTAAAGGGAGAGACCCAGTACTTC	CASSLKGETQYF
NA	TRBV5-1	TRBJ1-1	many	TGCGCCAGCAGGGCCGCGTCTCACACTGAAGCTTTCTTT	CASRAASHTEAFF
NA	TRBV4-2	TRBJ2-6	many	TGTGCCAGCAACCAGGCACCACCCAGCTCTGGGGCCAACGTCCTGACTTTC	CASNQAPPSSGANVLTF
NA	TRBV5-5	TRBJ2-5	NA	TGTGCCAGCAGCTTGGCCAAAGGGTTTTCCCAAGAGACCCAGTACTTC	CASSLAKGFSQETQYF